One and the same sample provided the 5 T cell receptor beta chains below, sequenced in a study of blood T cell repertoires in COVID-19. Profiled with immunoSEQ multiplex PCR; TCRdb holds only in-frame clones, not every one. The sample includes more than 35,000 clones, about nine tenths of them seen just once. Material for sequencing was peripheral blood. The receptor set was obtained from a man between 60 and 75 years old with acute or convalescent COVID-19.

The V gene is TRBV6-5, the J gene TRBJ1-2; D is unresolved. V was trimmed by 6 bases and J by 3 bases, leaving 11 bases between them. Per the germline V gene, CDR1 is MNHEY and CDR2 is SVGAGI. The CDR3 runs to 13 residues. In DNA, the CDR3 is TGTGCCAGCAGAAGGTCGAGGGACTATGGCTACACCTTC. Its protein product is CASRRSRDYGYTF.

The chain recombines TRBV4-2 with TRBJ2-7; 9 nucleotides line up with TRBD2. Germline CDR1 reads LGHNA; CDR2 reads YNFKEQ. Trimming removed 4 bases from V and 0 bases from J; junction bases left unmatched: 7. The CDR3 has 16 amino acids. This chain's CDR3 is CASSPYTSGSSYEQYF. DNA for the CDR3: TGTGCCAGCAGCCCGTACACTAGCGGGTCCTCCTACGAGCAGTACTTC.

The J gene is TRBJ2-3, the V gene TRBV5-1; D gene uncertain. This CDR3 is built from 13 residues. Germline values: CDR1 SGHRS, CDR2 YFSETQ. Trimming pared 6 bases from V and 4 bases from J, leaving 12 bases between. CDR3: CASTVKFSDTQYF. The CDR3 DNA reads as TGCGCCAGCACAGTCAAGTTTTCAGATACGCAGTATTTT.

This clone was recorded only once. The rearrangement joins TRBV5-1 to TRBJ2-1, with 9 bases that match TRBD2. CDR1 is SGHRS and CDR2 is YFSETQ in the germline V gene. V shed 0 bases, J shed 2 bases, and the junction held 3 bases outside the gene matches. The CDR3 runs to 16 residues. The CDR3 loop is CASSLEAGGPYNEQFF. The CDR3 nucleotides read TGCGCCAGCAGCTTGGAGGCGGGAGGGCCCTACAATGAGCAGTTCTTC.

This clone was seen only once. This chain links TRBV19 with TRBJ1-1; the D is unclear. The CDR3 totals 11 residues. V gave up 4 bases and J gave up 11 bases, with 11 bases separating them. Per germline, CDR1 LNHDA and CDR2 SQIVND (reference sequence). The CDR3 reads CASSTDLGAFF. The CDR3 bases are TGTGCCAGTAGTACAGACCTCGGGGCTTTCTTT.